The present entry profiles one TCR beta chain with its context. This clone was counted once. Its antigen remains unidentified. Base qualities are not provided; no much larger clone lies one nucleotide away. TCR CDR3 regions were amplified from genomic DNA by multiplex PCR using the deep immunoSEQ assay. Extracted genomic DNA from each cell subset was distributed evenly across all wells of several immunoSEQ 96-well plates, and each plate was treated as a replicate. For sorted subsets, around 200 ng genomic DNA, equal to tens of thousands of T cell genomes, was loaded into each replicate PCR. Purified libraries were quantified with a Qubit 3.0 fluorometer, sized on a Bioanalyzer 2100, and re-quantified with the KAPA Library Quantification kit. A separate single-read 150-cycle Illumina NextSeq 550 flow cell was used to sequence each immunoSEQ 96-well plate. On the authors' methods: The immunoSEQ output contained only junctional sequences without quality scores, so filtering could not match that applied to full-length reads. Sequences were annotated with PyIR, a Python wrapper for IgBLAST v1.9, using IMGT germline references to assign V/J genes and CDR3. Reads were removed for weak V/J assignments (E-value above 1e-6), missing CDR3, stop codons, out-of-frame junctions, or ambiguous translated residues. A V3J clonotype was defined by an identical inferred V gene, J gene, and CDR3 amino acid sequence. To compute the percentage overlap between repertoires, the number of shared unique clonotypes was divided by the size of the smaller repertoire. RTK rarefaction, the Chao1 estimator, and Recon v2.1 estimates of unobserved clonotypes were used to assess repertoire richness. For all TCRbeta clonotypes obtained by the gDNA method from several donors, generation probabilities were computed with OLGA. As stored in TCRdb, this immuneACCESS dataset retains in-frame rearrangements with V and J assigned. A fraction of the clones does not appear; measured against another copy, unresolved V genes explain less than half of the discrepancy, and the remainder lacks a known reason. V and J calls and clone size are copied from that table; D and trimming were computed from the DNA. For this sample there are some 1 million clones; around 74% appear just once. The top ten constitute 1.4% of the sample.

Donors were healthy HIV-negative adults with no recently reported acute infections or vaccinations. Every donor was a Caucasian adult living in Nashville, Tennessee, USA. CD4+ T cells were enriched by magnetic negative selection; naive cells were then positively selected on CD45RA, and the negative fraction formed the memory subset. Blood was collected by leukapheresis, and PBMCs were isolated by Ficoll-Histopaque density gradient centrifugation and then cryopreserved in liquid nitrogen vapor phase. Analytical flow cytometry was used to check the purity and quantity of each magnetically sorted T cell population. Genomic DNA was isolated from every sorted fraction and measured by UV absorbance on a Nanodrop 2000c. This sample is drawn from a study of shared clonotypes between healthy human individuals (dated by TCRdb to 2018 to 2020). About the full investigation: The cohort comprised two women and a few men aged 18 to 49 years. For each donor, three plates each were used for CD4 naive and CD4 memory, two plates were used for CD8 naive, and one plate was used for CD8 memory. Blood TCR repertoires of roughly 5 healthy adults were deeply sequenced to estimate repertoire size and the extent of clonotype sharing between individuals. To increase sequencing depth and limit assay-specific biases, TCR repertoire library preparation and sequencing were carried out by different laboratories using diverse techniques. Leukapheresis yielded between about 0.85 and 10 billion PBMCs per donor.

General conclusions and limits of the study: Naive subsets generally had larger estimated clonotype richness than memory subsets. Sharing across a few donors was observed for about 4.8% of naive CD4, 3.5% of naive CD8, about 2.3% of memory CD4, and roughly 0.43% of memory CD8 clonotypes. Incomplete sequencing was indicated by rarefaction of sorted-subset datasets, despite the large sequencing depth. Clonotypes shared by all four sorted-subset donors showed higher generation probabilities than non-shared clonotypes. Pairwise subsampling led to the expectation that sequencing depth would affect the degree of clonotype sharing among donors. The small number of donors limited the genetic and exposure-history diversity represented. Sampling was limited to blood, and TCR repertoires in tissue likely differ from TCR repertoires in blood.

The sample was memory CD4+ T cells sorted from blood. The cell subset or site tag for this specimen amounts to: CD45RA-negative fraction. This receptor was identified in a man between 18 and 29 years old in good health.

CDR3 protein: CASSLSRAETQYF. The nucleotide sequence reads as follows: TGTGCCAGCAGCTTAAGTAGGGCAGAGACCCAGTACTTC. Recombination connected TRBV11-2 to TRBJ2-5; a confident D gene designation cannot be given. The CDR3, from cysteine to phenylalanine, totals 13 residues. Here the CDR3 DNA is all that survives: 39 bases in frame from base 1. A distance of 8 bases separates the germline ends of V and J, which lose 2 bases and 4 bases respectively. CDR1 SGHAT and CDR2 FQNNGV were looked up in the germline V gene.